This TCR beta chain derives from a study of vaccination and CD4 T cells after COVID-19. Study information: Post-vaccine specimens were obtained a median around 79 days after dose two (range 14 to 241). The stimulating agents, overlapping spike peptides, came from SARS-CoV-2, HCoV-NL63, HCoV-OC43 and HCoV-229E.

Indicated treatment: approximately nine-day PBMC culture with coronavirus spike peptide pools or control peptides (ViraFEST assay). Expanded clonotypes were found by TCR sequencing after peptide-pool stimulation (ViraFEST). Comments on this clonotype: The antigen remains unidentified.

An Oncomine TCR Beta short-read assay was used to sequence the DNA from cultured CD4+ T cells. Genomic DNA was drawn out of CD4+ T cells grown in culture. TCRdb re-called the PCR reads through MiXCR, storing one row per CDR3 protein. The sample has approximately 22,000 distinct CDR3 sequences; about two fifths are singletons. This CDR3 has 16 residues. Losses at the gene ends were 4 bases for V and 10 bases for J; bases not matched to a gene: 9. Sequences were derived from CD4+ T cells from blood, cultured in vitro, sampled before SARS-CoV-2 vaccination. The V call is TRBV12-3 or TRBV12-4, the J call TRBJ2-1, with TRBD2 matching over 14 bases. This receptor was taken from a human donor who received a COVID-19 vaccine. CDR3 sequence: CASSSLGLAGVVEQFF. As DNA, the CDR3 is TGTGCCAGCAGTTCACTGGGACTAGCGGGGGTGGTGGAGCAGTTCTTC.